This TCR beta chain derives from a study of blood T cells in healthy people across ages. Looking at the study overall: Template switching picked up about one barcoded beta molecule for each two T cells. Study-wide results and limits: Age advanced and TCR beta diversity per million T cells fell, roughly linearly.

Germline CDR1 is SNHLY and CDR2 is FYNNEI. The CDR3 consists of 14 residues. V lost 7 bases to trimming and J lost 5 bases; unmatched junction nucleotides: 10. Together with a sample-barcoded 5' primer, a J-beta primer mix was included in a second PCR lasting roughly 6 to 12 cycles. Each TCR beta cDNA got a 12-nucleotide random molecular identifier. Using its own MiXCR run on the 5' RACE reads, TCRdb lists one record per CDR3 protein. This sample has 350,000 to 450,000 distinct CDR3 sequences, with about half found just once. Healthy Caucasian individuals from Russia aged roughly 6 to 90 were enrolled as donors. This clonotype showed up just a few times. Its antigen remains unknown.

The TCR originated in a man aged 60 to 75 in good health. V usage is TRBV2 and J usage is TRBJ2-5; 7 nucleotides align to TRBD1. The sequenced sample was blood. The CDR3 nucleotides read TGTGCCAGCACTCTCAGGGGGTTGGCGGAGACCCAGTACTTC. It specifies CASTLRGLAETQYF.